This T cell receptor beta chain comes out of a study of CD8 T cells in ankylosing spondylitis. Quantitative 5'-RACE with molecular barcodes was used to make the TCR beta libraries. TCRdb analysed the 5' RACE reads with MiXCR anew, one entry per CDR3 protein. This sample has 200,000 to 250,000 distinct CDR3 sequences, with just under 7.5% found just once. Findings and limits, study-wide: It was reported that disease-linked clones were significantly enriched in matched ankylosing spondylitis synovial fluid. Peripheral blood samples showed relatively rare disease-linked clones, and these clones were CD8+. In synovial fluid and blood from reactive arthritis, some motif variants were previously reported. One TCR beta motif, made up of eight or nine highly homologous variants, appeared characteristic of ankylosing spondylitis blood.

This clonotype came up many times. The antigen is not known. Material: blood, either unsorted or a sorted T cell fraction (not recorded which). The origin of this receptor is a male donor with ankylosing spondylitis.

The DNA for the CDR3 is TGCAGCGTTGAAGATCAGGATCACTATGGCTACACCTTC. This encodes CSVEDQDHYGYTF. The chain links TRBV29-1 to TRBJ1-2; D unclear. V lost 0 bases and J 3 bases, leaving 8 bases between the germline ends. Germline CDR1 SQVTM, CDR2 ANQGSEA. The CDR3 loop spans 13 amino acids.